A selection of T cell receptor beta chains follows, all from one sample in a study of blood T cells in healthy people across ages. TCRdb independently ran MiXCR on the 5' RACE reads; one entry per CDR3 protein. This sample has just over 800,000 distinct CDR3 sequences, with around 62% found just once. The sequencing input was blood. Receptor source: a man aged 25-45 years in good health. Both conserved end residues are part of each CDR3. Fields, in order: D gene, V gene, clone size, J gene, CDR3 DNA, CDR3 protein. The D gene is left open where the match is weak. Part of the rows lack a size; the others show once, few, many or a class for expanded clones.

TRBD2	TRBV7-9	-	TRBJ2-3	TGTGCCAGCAGCCCCATCCTCAGACTAGCGGGGATAAGCACAGATACGCAGTATTTT	CASSPILRLAGISTDTQYF
TRBD1	TRBV20-1	-	TRBJ2-1	TGCAGTGCTAAACAGGGGATCGGCTACAATGAGCAGTTCTTC	CSAKQGIGYNEQFF
-	TRBV11-2	-	TRBJ2-5	TGTGCCAGCAGCTTAGGAACAGCTAGAATAGGAGAGACCCAGTACTTC	CASSLGTARIGETQYF
-	TRBV11-1	once	TRBJ2-1	TGTGCCAGCAGCTTAGCGCTAAAGAGGACCTACAATGAGCAGTTCTTC	CASSLALKRTYNEQFF
-	TRBV6-2/TRBV6-3	many	TRBJ2-6	TGTGCCAGCAGTTACACCGGGTCTAGCGGGGCCAACGTCCTGACTTTC	CASSYTGSSGANVLTF
TRBD1	TRBV3-1	few	TRBJ2-7	TGTGCCAGCAGCAAAGACCCATCAACAGGGGGCGAGCAGTACTTC	CASSKDPSTGGEQYF
-	TRBV7-8	-	TRBJ1-4	TGTGCCAGCAGCCTAATCTACGCTACAGGGCCAACTAATGAAAAACTGTTTTTT	CASSLIYATGPTNEKLFF
TRBD2	TRBV29-1	-	TRBJ2-3	TGCAGCGTCGCCCCCGCGGGGGGCCCAACAGATACGCAGTATTTT	CSVAPAGGPTDTQYF
-	TRBV10-2	few	TRBJ1-2	TGCGCCAGCAGTGCAGGCCGAAGAGCGGGCTACACCTTC	CASSAGRRAGYTF
TRBD2	TRBV4-2	many	TRBJ2-5	TGTGCCAGCAGCCGGGAGGGCCAAGAGACCCAGTACTTC	CASSREGQETQYF
-	TRBV20-1	-	TRBJ1-1	TGCAGTGCTAGCAACAGCAGGACGGCCACTGAAGCTTTCTTT	CSASNSRTATEAFF
-	TRBV7-2	-	TRBJ2-1	TGTGCCAGCAGCTTAGCGGTTGGATGCAATGAGCAGTTCTTC	CASSLAVGCNEQFF
TRBD1	TRBV12-3/TRBV12-4	-	TRBJ2-7	TGTGCCAGCAGCCACAGGGGGCAACTTTCCTACGAGCAGTACTTC	CASSHRGQLSYEQYF
-	TRBV6-5	few	TRBJ1-2	TGTGCCAGCAGTTACTCCGGGTACAACTTGATCTATGGCTACACCTTC	CASSYSGYNLIYGYTF
-	TRBV29-1	-	TRBJ1-2	TGCAGCGCAGCCTTACAGGGCCCCTATGGCTACACCTTC	CSAALQGPYGYTF